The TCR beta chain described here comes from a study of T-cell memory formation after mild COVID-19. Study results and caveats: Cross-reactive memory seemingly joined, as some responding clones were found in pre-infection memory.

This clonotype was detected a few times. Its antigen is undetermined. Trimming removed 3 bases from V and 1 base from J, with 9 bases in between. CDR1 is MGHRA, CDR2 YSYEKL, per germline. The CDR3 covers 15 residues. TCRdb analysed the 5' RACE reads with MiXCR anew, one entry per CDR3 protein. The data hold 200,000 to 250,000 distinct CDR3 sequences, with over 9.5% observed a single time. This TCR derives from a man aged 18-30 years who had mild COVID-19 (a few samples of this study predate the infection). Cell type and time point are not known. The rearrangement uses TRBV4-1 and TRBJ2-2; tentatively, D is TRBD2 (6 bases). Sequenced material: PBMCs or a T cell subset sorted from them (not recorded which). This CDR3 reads CASSQVGGNTGELFF. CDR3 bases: TGCGCCAGCAGCCAGGTGGGGGGGAACACCGGGGAGCTGTTTTTT.